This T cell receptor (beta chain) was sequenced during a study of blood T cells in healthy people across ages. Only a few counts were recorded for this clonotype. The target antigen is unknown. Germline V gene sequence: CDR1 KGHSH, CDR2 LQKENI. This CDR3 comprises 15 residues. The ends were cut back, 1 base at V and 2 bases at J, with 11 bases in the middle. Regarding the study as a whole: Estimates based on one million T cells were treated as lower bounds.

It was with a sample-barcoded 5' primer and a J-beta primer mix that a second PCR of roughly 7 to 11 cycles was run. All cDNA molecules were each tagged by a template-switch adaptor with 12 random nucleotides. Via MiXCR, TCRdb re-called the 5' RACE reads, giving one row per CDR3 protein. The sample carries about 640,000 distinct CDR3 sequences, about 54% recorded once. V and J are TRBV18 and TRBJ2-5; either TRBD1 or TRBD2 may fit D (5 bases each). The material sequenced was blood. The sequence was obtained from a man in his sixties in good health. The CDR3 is CASSPRSGTQETQYF. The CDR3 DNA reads TGTGCCAGCTCACCACGTTCCGGGACGCAAGAGACCCAGTACTTC.